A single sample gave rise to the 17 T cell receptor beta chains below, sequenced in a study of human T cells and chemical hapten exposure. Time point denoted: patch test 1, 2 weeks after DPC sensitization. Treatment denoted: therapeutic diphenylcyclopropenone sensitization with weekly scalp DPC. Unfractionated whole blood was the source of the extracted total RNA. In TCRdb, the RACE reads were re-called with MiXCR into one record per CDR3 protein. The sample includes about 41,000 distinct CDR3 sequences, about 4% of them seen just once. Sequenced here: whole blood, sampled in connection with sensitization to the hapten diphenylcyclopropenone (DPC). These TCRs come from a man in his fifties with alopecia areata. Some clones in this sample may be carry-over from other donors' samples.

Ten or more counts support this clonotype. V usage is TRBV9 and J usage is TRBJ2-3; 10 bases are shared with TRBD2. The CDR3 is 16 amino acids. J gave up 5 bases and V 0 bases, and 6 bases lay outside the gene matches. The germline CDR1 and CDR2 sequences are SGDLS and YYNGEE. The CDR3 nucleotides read TGTGCCAGCAGCGTAGAGGGACTAGCGATTGGAGATACGCAGTATTTT. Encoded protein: CASSVEGLAIGDTQYF.

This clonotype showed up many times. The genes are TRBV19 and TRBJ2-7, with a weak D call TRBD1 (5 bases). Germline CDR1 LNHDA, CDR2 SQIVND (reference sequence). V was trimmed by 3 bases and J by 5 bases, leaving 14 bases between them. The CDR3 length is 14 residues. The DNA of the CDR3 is TGTGCCAGTAGTATTCGGCAGGGCGTCGACGAGCAGTACTTC. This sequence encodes CASSIRQGVDEQYF.

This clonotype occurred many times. The CDR3 region is CASSSGNNEQFF. CDR3 sequence (DNA): TGTGCCAGCAGTTCTGGAAACAATGAGCAGTTCTTC. V gene TRBV6-1 combines with J gene TRBJ2-1; D unclear. Between the trimmed V and J ends, which lost 5 bases and 5 bases, there was a span of 7 bases. Germline-derived CDR1 and CDR2 are MNHNS and SASEGT. The CDR3 is made up of 12 amino acids.

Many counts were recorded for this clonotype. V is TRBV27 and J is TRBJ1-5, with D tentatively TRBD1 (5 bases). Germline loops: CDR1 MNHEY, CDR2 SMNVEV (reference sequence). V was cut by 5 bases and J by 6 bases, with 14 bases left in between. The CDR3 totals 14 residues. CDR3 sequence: CASSLREGSQPQHF. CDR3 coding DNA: TGTGCCAGCAGTCTCCGGGAGGGGAGTCAGCCCCAGCATTTT.

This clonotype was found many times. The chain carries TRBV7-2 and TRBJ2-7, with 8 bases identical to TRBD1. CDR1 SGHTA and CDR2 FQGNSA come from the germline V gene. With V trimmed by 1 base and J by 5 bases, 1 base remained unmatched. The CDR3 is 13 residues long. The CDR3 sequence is CASSLDRGDEQYF. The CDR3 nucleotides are TGTGCCAGCAGCTTAGACAGGGGGGACGAGCAGTACTTC. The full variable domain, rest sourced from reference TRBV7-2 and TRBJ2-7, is GAGVSQSPSNKVTEKGKDVELRCDPISGHTALYWYRQSLGQGLEFLIYFQGNSAPDKSGLPSDRFSAERTGGSVSTLTIQRTQQEDSAVYLCASSLDRGDEQYFGPGTRLTVT.

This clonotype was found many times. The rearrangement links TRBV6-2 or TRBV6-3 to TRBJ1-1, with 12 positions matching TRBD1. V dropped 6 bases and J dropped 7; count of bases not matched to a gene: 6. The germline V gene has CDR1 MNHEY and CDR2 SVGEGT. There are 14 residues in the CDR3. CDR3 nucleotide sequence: TGTGCCAGCAGCCGCGGGACAGGGGGCATTGAAGCTTTCTTT. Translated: CASSRGTGGIEAFF.

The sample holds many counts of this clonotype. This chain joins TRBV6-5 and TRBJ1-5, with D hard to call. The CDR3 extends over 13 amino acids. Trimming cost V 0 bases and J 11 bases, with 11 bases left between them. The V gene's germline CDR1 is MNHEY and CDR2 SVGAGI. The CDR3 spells CASSYSDGQSQHF. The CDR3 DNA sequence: TGTGCCAGCAGTTACTCGGACGGCCAGTCCCAGCATTTT.

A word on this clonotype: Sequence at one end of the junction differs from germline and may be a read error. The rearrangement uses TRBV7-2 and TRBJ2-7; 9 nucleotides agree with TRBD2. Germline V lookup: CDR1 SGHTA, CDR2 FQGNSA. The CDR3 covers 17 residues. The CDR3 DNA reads TGTGGCAGCAGCTTAGCGTATACTAGCGGGCGTCTTCGGGAGCAGTACTTC. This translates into CGSSLAYTSGRLREQYF.

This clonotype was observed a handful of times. In DNA form, the CDR3 reads TGCAGTGCTAGAGATCTTGAAGGTGCAAACACGAAATCCTACGAGCAGTACTTC. Protein product: CSARDLEGANTKSYEQYF. The rearrangement uses TRBV20-1 and TRBJ2-7; no reliable D call. Germline CDR1 is DFQATT and CDR2 is SNEGSKA (reference sequence). The V end lost 0 bases, the J end lost 1 base, and 22 bases lay between the germline ends. The CDR3 has 18 residues.

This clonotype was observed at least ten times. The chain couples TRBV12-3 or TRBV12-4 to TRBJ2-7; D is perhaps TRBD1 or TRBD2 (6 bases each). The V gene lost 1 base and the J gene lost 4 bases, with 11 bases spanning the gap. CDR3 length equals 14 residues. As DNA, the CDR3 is TGTGCCAGCAGTTTAGGTCTAGGGGGGTACGAGCAGTACTTC. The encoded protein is CASSLGLGGYEQYF.

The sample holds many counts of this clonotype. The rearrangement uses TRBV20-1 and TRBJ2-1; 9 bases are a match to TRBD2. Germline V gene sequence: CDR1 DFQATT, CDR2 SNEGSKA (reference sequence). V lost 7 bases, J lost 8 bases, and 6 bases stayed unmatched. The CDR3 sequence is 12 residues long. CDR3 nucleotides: TGCAGTGGGCGGGAGGGCGGCGATGAGCAGTTCTTC. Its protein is CSGREGGDEQFF.

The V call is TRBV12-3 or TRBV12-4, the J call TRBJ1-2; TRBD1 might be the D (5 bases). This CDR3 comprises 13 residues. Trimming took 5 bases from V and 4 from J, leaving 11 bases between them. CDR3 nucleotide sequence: TGTGCCAGCAGTCTGGACAAGCTCTATGGCTACACCTTC. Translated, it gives CASSLDKLYGYTF.

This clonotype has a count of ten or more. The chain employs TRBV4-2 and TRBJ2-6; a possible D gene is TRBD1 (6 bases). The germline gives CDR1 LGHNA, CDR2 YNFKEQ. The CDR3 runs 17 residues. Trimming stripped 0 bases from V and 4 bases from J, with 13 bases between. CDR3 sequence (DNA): TGTGCCAGCAGCCAAGATCAGGTGGGGGCAGGGGCCAACGTCCTGACTTTC. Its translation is CASSQDQVGAGANVLTF.

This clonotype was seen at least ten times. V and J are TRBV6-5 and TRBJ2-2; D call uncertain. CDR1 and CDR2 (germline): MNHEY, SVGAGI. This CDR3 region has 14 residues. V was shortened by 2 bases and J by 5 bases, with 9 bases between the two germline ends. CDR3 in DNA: TGTGCCAGCAGTTACCAAACCCCTACCGGGGAGCTGTTTTTT. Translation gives CASSYQTPTGELFF.

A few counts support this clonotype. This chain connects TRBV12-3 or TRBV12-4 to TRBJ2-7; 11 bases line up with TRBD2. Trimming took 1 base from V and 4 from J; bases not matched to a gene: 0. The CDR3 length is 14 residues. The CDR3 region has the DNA TGTGCCAGCAGTTTAGGGACTAGCGGGTACGAGCAGTACTTC. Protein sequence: CASSLGTSGYEQYF.

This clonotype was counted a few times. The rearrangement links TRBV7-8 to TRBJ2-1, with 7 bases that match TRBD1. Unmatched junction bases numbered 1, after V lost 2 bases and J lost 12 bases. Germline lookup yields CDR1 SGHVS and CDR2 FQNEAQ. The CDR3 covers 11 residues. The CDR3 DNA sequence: TGTGCCAGCAGCTTACGACAGGGGCAGTTCTTC. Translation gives CASSLRQGQFF.

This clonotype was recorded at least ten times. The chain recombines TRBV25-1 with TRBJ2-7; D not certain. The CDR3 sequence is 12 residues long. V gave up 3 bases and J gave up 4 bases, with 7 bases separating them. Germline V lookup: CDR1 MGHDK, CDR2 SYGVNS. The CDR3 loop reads CASSEHGYEQYF. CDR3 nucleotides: TGTGCCAGCAGTGAGCACGGGTACGAGCAGTACTTC.